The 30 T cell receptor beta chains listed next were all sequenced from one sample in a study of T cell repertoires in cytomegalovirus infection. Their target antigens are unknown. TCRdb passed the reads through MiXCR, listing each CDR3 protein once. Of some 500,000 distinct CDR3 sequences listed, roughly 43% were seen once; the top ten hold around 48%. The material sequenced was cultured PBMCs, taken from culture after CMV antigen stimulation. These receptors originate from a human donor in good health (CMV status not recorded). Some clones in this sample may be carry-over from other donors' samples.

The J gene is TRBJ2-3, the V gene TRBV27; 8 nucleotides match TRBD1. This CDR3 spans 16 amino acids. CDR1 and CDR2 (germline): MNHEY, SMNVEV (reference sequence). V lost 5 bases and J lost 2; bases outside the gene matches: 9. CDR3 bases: TGTGCCAGCAGTAGAGGGCTGGGACAGGTCACAGATACGCAGTATTTT. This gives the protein CASSRGLGQVTDTQYF.

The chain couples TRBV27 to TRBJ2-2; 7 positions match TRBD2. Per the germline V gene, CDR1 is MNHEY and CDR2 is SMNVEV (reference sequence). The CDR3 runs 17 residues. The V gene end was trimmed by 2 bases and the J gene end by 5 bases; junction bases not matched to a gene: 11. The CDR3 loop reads CASSLPRGREGTGELFF. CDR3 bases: TGTGCCAGCAGTTTACCCCGAGGGAGGGAGGGGACCGGGGAGCTGTTTTTT.

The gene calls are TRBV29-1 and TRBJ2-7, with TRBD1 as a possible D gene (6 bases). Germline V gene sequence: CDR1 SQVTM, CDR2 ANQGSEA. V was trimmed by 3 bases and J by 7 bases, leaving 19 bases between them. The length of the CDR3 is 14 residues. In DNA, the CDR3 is TGCAGCGTTGATCAAGACTCAGGGGTGGGGGAGCAGTACTTC. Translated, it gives CSVDQDSGVGEQYF.

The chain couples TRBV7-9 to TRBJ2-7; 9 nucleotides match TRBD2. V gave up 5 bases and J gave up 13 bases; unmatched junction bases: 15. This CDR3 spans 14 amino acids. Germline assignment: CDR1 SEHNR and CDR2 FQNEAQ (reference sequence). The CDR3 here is CASSPISPWGTSYF. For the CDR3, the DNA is TGTGCCAGCAGCCCCATCAGCCCGTGGGGGACTAGCTACTTC.

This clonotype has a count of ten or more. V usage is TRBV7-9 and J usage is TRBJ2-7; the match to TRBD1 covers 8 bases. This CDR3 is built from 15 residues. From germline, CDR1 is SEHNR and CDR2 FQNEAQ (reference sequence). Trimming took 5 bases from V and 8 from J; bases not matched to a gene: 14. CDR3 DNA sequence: TGTGCCAGCAGCCCCGGCCACAGGGGGGCTCGGAAGCAGTACTTC. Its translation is CASSPGHRGARKQYF.

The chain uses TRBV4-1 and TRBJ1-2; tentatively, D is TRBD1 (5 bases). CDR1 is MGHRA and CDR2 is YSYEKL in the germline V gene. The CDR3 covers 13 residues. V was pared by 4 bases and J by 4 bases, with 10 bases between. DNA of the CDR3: TGCGCCAGCAGCCGTCCGGGGGGCTATGGCTACACCTTC. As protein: CASSRPGGYGYTF.

CDR3 DNA: TGCAGTGCTAGAGATGGGGCGGGGGGGCAAGAGACCCAGTACTTC. This sequence encodes CSARDGAGGQETQYF. The chain employs TRBV20-1 and TRBJ2-5; 9 bases fit TRBD2. With V trimmed by 0 bases and J by 2 bases, 4 bases remained unmatched. This CDR3 spans 15 amino acids. Germline CDR1 is DFQATT and CDR2 is SNEGSKA (reference sequence).

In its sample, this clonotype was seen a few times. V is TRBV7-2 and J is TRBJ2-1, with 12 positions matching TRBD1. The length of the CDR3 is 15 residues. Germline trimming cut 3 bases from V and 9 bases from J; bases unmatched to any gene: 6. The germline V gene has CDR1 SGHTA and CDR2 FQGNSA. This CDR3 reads CASSLGTGGGGEQFF. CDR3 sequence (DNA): TGTGCCAGCAGCTTGGGGACAGGGGGCGGGGGTGAGCAGTTCTTC. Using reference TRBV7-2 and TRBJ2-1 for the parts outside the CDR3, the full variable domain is GAGVSQSPSNKVTEKGKDVELRCDPISGHTALYWYRQSLGQGLEFLIYFQGNSAPDKSGLPSDRFSAERTGGSVSTLTIQRTQQEDSAVYLCASSLGTGGGGEQFFGPGTRLTVL.

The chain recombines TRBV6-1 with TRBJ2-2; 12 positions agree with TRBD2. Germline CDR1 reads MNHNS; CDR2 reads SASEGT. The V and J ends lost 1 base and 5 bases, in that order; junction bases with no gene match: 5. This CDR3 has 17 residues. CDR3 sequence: CASSEELAGGPTGELFF. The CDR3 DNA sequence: TGTGCCAGCAGTGAAGAACTAGCGGGGGGTCCGACCGGGGAGCTGTTTTTT.

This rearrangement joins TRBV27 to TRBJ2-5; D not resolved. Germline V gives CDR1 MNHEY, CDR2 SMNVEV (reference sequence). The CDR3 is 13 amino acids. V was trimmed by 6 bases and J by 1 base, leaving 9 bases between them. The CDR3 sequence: CASSTIPQETQYF. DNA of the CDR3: TGTGCCAGCAGCACGATCCCCCAAGAGACCCAGTACTTC.

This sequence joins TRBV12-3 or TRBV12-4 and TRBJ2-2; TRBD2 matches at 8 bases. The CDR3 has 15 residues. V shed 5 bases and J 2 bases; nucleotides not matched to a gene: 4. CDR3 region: CASSPGLVNTGELFF. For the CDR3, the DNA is TGTGCCAGCAGTCCGGGACTAGTAAACACCGGGGAGCTGTTTTTT.

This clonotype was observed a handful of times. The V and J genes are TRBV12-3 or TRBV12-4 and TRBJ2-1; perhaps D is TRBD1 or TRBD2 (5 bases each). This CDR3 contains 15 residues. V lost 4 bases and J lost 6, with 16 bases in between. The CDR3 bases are TGTGCCAGCAGTTCGACAGCGGCACGCGTCAATGAGCAGTTCTTC. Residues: CASSSTAARVNEQFF.

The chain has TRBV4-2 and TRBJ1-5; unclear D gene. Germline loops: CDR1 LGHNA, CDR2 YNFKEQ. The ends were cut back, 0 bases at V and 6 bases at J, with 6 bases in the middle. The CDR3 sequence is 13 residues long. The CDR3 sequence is CASSQDHRQPQHF. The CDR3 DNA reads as TGTGCCAGCAGCCAAGACCATCGTCAGCCCCAGCATTTT.

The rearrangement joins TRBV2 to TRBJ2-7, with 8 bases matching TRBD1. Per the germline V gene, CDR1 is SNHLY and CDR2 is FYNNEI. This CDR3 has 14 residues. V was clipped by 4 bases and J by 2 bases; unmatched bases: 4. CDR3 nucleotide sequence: TGTGCCAGCAGTGGGACAGGGCTCCCCTACGAGCAGTACTTC. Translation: CASSGTGLPYEQYF.

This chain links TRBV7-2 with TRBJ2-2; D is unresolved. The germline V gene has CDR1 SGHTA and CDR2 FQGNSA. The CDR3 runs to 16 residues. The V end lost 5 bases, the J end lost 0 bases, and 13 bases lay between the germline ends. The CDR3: CASSPRRSANTGELFF. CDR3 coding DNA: TGTGCCAGCAGCCCAAGGCGGTCAGCGAACACCGGGGAGCTGTTTTTT.

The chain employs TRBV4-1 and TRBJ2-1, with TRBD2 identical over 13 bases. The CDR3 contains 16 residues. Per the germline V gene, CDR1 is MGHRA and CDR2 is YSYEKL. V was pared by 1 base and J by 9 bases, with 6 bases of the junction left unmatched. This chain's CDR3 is CASSQVTSGGDREQFF. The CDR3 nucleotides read TGCGCCAGCAGCCAAGTCACTAGCGGGGGGGATCGTGAGCAGTTCTTC.

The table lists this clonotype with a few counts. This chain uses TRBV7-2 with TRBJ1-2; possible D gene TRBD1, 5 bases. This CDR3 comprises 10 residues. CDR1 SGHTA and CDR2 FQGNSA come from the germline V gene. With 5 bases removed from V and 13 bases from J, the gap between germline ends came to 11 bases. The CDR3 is CASSQGRVTF. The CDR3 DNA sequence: TGTGCCAGCAGCCAGGGCCGGGTCACCTTC.

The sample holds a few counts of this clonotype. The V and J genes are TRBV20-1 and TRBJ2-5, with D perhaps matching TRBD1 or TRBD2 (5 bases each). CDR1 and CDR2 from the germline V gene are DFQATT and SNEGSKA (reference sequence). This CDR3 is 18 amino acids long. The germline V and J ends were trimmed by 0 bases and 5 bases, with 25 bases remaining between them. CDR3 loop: CSARDPPGSLGVGETQYF. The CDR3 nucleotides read TGCAGTGCTAGAGATCCGCCAGGGTCGCTCGGGGTAGGGGAGACCCAGTACTTC.

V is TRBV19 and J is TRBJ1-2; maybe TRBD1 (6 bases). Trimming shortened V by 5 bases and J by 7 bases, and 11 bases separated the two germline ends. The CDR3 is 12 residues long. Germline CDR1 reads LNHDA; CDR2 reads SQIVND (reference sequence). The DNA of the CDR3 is TGTGCCAGTAGTCCCAGGGGTACTGGCTACACCTTC. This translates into CASSPRGTGYTF.

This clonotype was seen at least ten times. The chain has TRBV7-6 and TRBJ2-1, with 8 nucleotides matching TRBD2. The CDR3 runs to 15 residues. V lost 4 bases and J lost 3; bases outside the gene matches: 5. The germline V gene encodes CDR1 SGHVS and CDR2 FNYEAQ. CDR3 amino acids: CASSSRGGNYNEQFF. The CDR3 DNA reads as TGTGCCAGCAGCTCTCGGGGGGGCAACTACAATGAGCAGTTCTTC.

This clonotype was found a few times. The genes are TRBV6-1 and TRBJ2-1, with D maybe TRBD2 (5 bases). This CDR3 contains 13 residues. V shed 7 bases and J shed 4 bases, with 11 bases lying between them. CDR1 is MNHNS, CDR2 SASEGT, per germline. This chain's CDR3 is CASTRGSYNEQFF. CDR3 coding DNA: TGTGCCAGCACCCGGGGTAGTTACAATGAGCAGTTCTTC.

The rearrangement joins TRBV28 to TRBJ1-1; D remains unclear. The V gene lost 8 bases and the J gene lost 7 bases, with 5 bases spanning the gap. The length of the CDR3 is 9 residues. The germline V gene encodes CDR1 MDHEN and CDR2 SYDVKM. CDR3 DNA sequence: TGTGCCAGCGGAGGTGAAGCTTTCTTT. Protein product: CASGGEAFF.

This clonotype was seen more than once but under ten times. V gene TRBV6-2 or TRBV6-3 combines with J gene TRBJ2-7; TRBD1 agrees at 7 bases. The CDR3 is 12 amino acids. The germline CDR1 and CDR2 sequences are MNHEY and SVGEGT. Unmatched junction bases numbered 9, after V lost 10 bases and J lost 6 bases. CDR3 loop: CATKTGLSEQYF. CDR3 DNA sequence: TGTGCCACCAAGACAGGGCTCAGCGAGCAGTACTTC.

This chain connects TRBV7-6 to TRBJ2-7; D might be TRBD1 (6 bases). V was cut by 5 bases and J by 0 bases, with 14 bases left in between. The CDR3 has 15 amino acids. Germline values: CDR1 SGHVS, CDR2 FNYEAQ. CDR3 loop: CASSQWTASSYEQYF. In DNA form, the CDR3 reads TGTGCCAGCAGCCAGTGGACAGCTAGCTCCTACGAGCAGTACTTC.

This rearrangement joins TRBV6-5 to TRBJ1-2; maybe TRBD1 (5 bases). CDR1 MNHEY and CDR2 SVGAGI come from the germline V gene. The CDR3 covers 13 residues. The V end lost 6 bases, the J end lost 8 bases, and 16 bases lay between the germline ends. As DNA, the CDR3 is TGTGCCAGCAGGAGATCAAGGGGAGAAGGCTACACCTTC. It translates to CASRRSRGEGYTF.

CDR3 in amino acids: CATSRAGAGPGMEQYF. For the CDR3, the DNA is TGTGCCACCAGCAGGGCTGGGGCAGGTCCCGGCATGGAGCAGTACTTC. The chain carries TRBV15 and TRBJ2-7; possible D gene TRBD1, 5 bases. This CDR3 is 16 amino acids long. V lost 3 bases to trimming and J lost 7 bases, with 22 bases between them. Looked up from germline, CDR1 is LNHNV and CDR2 is YYDKDF (reference sequence).

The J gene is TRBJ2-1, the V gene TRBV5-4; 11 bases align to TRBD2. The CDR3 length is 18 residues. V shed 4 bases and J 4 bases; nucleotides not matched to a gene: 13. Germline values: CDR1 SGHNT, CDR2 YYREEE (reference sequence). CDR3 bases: TGTGCCAGCAGCGTGCAAAACAGACTAGCGGGACTGTACAATGAGCAGTTCTTC. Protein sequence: CASSVQNRLAGLYNEQFF. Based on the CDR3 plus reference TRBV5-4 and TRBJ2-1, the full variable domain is ETGVTQSPTHLIKTRGQQVTLRCSSQSGHNTVSWYQQALGQGPQFIFQYYREEENGRGNFPPRFSGLQFPNYSSELNVNALELDDSALYLCASSVQNRLAGLYNEQFFGPGTRLTVL.

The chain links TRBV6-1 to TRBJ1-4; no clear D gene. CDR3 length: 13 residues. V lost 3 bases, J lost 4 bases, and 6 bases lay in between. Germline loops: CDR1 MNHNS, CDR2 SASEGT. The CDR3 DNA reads TGTGCCAGCAGTGACTTGGGTAATGAAAAACTGTTTTTT. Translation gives CASSDLGNEKLFF.

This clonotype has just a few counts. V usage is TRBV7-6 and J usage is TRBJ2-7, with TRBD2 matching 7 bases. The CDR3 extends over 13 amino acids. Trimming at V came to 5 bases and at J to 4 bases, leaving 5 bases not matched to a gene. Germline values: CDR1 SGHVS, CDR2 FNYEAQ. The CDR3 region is CASSQGLGYEQYF. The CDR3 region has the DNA TGTGCCAGCAGCCAAGGACTAGGTTACGAGCAGTACTTC.

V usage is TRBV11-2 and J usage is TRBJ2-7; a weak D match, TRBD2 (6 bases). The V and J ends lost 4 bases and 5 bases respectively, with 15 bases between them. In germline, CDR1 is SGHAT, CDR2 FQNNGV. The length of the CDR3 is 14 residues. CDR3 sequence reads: CASSSTSSRDEQYF. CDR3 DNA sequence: TGTGCCAGCAGCTCGACTAGTTCTAGGGACGAGCAGTACTTC.